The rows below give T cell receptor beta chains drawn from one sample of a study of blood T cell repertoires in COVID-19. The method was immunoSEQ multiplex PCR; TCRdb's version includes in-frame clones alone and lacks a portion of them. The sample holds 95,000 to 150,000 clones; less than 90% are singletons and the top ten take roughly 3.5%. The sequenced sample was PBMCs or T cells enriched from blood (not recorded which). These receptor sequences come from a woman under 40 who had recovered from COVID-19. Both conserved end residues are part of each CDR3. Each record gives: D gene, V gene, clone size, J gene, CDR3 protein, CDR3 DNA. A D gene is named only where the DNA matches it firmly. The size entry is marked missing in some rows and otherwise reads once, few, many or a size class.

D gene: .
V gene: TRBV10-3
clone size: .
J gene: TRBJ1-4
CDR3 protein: CAISDSSAGEKLFF
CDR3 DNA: TGTGCCATCAGTGACTCCTCGGCGGGGGAAAAACTGTTTTTT

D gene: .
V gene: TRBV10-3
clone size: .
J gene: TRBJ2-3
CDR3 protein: CAIGQGIDTQYF
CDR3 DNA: TGTGCCATCGGTCAGGGGATAGATACGCAGTATTTT

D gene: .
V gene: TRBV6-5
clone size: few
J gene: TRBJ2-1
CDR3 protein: CASSYRGRGVNEQFF
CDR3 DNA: TGTGCCAGCAGTTACCGAGGGAGGGGGGTGAATGAGCAGTTCTTC

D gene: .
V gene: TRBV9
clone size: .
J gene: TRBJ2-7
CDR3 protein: CASSVAPGTEQYF
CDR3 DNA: TGTGCCAGCAGCGTAGCTCCAGGGACTGAGCAGTACTTC

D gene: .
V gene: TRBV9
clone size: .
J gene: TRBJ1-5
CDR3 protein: CASSVGSSNQPQHF
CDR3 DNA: TGTGCCAGCAGCGTAGGCAGTAGCAATCAGCCCCAGCATTTT

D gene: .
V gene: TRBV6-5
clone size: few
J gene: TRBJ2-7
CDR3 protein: CASSLATGYYEQYF
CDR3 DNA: TGTGCCAGCAGCCTTGCGACAGGATACTACGAGCAGTACTTC

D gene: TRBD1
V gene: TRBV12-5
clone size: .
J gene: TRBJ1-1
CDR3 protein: CASGHKTGGRTEAFF
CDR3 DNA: TGTGCTAGTGGTCATAAGACAGGGGGCCGGACTGAAGCTTTCTTT

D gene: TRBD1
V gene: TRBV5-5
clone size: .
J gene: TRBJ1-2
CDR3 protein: CASSPGTGGGYTF
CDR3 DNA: TGTGCCAGCAGCCCCGGGACAGGGGGCGGCTACACCTTC

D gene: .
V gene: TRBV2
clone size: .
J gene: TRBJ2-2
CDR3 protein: CASSEVSGDTGELFF
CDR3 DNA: TGTGCCAGCAGTGAAGTTAGCGGTGACACCGGGGAGCTGTTTTTT

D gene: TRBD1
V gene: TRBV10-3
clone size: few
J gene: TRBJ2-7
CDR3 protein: CAIRARDRGDEQYF
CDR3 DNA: TGTGCCATCAGGGCCCGGGACAGGGGCGACGAGCAGTACTTC

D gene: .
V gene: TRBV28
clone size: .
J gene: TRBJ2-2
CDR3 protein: CASSLWGGANTGELFF
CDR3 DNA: TGTGCCAGCAGTTTATGGGGCGGGGCGAACACCGGGGAGCTGTTTTTT

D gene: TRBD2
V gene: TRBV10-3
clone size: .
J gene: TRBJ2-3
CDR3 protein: CAIGTSGSGGTDTQYF
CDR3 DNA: TGTGCCATCGGGACTAGCGGGAGCGGGGGCACAGATACGCAGTATTTT

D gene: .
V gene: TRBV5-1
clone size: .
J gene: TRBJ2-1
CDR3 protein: CASSPTVSSYNEQFF
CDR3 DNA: TGCGCCAGCAGCCCCACAGTGAGCTCCTACAATGAGCAGTTCTTC

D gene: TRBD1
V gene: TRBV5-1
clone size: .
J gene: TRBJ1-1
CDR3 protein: CASSRGQGDTEAFF
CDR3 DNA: TGCGCCAGCAGCCGGGGGCAGGGGGACACTGAAGCTTTCTTT

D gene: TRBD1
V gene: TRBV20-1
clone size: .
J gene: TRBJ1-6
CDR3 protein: CSASKGWTGGNSPLHF
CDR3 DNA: TGCAGTGCTAGTAAGGGTTGGACAGGGGGCAATTCACCCCTCCACTTT

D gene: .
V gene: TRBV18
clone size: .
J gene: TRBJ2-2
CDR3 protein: CASSPATGDPGELFF
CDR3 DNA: TGTGCCAGCTCACCAGCCACGGGAGATCCCGGGGAGCTGTTTTTT

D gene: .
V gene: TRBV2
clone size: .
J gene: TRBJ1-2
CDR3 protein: CASSGSLKPGASFSNYGYTF
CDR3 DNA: TGTGCCAGCAGTGGAAGCCTTAAGCCAGGGGCATCCTTTTCTAACTATGGCTACACCTTC

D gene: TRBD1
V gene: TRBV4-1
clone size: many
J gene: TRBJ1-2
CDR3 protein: CASSQAQPGQNPYGYTF
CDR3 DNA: TGCGCCAGCAGCCAAGCGCAACCGGGACAGAACCCCTATGGCTACACCTTC

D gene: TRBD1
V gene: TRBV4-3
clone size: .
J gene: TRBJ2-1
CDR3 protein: CASSQWTGTYNEQFF
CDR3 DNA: TGCGCCAGCAGCCAGTGGACAGGGACCTACAATGAGCAGTTCTTC

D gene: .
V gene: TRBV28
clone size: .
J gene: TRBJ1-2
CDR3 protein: CASSRSGGNYGYTF
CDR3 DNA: TGTGCCAGCAGCCGAAGCGGGGGTAACTATGGCTACACCTTC

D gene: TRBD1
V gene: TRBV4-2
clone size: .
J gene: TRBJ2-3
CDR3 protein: CASSQGTGGADTQYF
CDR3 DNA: TGTGCCAGCAGCCAAGGGACAGGGGGCGCCGATACGCAGTATTTT

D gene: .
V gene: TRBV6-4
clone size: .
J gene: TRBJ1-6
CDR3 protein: CASSPGISYNSPLHF
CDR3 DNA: TGTGCCAGCAGTCCCGGGATTTCCTATAATTCACCCCTCCACTTT

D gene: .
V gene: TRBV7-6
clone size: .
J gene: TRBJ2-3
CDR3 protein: CASSLGGGPDTQYF
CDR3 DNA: TGTGCCAGCAGCTTAGGGGGCGGACCAGATACGCAGTATTTT

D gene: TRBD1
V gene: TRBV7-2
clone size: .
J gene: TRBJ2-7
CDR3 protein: CASSHGQGNYEQYF
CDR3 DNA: TGTGCCAGCAGCCACGGACAGGGTAACTACGAGCAGTACTTC

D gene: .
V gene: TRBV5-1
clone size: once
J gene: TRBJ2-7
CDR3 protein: CASSLEEEQYF
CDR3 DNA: TGCGCCAGCAGCTTGGAAGAGGAGCAGTACTTC

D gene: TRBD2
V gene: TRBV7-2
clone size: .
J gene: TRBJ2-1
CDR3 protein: CASTLVGASGYNEQFF
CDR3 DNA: TGTGCCAGCACCCTAGTGGGGGCTAGCGGGTACAATGAGCAGTTCTTC

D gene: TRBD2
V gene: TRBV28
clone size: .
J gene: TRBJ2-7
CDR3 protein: CASSFTSGYEQYF
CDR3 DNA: TGTGCCAGCAGTTTTACTAGCGGCTACGAGCAGTACTTC

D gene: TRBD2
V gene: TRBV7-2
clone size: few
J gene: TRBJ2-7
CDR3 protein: CASSLTSGSYEQYF
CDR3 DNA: TGTGCCAGCAGCTTGACTAGCGGGAGTTACGAGCAGTACTTC

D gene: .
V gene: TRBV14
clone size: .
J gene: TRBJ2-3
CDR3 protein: CASSLTGTLSTDTQYF
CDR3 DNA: TGTGCCAGCAGCCTAACCGGGACACTTAGCACAGATACGCAGTATTTT

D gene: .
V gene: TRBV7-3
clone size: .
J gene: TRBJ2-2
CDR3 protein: CASSLQIGELFF
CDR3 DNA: TGTGCCAGCAGCTTGCAGATCGGGGAGCTGTTTTTT

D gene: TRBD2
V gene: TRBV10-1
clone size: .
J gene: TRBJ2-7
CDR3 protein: CASRTSGRAPLYF
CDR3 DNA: TGCGCCAGCAGAACAAGCGGGAGGGCCCCTTTGTACTTC

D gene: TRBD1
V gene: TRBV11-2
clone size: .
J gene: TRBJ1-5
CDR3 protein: CASSPGVTGVIQPQHF
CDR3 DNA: TGTGCCAGCAGCCCAGGGGTGACAGGGGTGATTCAGCCCCAGCATTTT

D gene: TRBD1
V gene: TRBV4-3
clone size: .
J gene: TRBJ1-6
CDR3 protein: CASSLTGGDNSPLHF
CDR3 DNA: TGCGCCAGCAGCTTAACAGGGGGGGATAATTCACCCCTCCACTTT

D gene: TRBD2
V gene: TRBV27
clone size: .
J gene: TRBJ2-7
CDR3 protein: CASRGLAGLYEQYF
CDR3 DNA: TGTGCCAGCAGGGGACTAGCGGGGCTCTACGAGCAGTACTTC

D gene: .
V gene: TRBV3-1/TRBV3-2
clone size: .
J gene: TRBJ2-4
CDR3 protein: CASSQDLRPVRDIQYF
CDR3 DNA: TGTGCCAGCAGCCAAGATCTGAGGCCTGTGAGGGACATTCAGTACTTC

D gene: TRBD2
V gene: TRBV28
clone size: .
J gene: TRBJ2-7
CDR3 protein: CASSLWGGNEQYF
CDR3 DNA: TGTGCCAGCAGTTTATGGGGGGGGAACGAGCAGTACTTC

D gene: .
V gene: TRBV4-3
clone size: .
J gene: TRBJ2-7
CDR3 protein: CASSQDLGGEQYF
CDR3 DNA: TGCGCCAGCAGCCAAGATTTGGGGGGCGAGCAGTACTTC

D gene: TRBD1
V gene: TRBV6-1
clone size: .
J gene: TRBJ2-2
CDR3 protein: CASSDDRGRNTGELFF
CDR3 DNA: TGTGCCAGCAGTGACGACAGGGGGCGGAACACCGGGGAGCTGTTTTTT

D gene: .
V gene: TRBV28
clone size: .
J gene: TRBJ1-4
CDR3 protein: CASSYRFATNEKLFF
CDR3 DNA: TGTGCCAGCAGCTACAGATTTGCAACTAATGAAAAACTGTTTTTT

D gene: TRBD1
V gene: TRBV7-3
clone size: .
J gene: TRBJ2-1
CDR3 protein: CASSPRGQGFNEQFF
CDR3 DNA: TGTGCCAGCAGCCCCCGGGGACAGGGTTTCAATGAGCAGTTCTTC

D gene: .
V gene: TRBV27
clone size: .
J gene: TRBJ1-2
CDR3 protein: CASSFAPGGLYGYTF
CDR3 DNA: TGTGCCAGCAGTTTTGCGCCGGGCGGGCTCTATGGCTACACCTTC

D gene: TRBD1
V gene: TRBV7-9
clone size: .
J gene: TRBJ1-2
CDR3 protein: CASSLVVQGQAGYTF
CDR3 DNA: TGTGCCAGCAGCTTAGTTGTTCAGGGACAGGCTGGCTACACCTTC

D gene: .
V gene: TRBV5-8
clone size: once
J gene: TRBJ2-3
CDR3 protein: CASRYFTTDTQYF
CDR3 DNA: TGTGCCAGCAGATATTTCACTACAGATACGCAGTATTTT

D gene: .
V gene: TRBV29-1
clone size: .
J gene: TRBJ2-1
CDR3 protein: CSASGQPYNEQFF
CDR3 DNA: TGCAGCGCGTCCGGACAGCCCTACAATGAGCAGTTCTTC

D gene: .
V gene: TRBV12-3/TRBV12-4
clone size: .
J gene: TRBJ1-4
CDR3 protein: CASSLREARKLFF
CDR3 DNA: TGTGCCAGCAGTTTAAGGGAGGCGAGAAAACTGTTTTTT

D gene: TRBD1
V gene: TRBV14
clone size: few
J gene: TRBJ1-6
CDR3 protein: CASSQVGQGSSPLHF
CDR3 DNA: TGTGCCAGCAGCCAAGTCGGACAGGGGTCTTCACCCCTCCACTTT

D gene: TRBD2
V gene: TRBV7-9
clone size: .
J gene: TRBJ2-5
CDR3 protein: CASSPPGLAGAGETQYF
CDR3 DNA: TGTGCCAGCAGCCCTCCTGGACTAGCGGGAGCGGGGGAGACCCAGTACTTC

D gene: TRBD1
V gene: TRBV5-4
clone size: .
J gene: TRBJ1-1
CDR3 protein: CASSTETGVNTEAFF
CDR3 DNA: TGTGCCAGCAGCACTGAGACAGGGGTTAACACTGAAGCTTTCTTT

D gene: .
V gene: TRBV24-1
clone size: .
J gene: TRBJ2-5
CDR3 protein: CATSDAGAQETQYF
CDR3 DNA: TGTGCCACCAGTGATGCAGGGGCCCAAGAGACCCAGTACTTC

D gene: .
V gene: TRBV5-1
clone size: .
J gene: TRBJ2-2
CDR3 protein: CASSSFGDTGELFF
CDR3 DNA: TGCGCCAGCAGTTCGTTCGGAGACACCGGGGAGCTGTTTTTT

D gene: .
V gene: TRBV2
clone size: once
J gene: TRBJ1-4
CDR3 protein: CASSEALQLRGPNEKLFF
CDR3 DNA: TGTGCCAGCAGTGAAGCGCTTCAGCTCCGGGGTCCCAATGAAAAACTGTTTTTT

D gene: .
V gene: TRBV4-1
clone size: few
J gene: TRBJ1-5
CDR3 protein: CASSLKSSQPQHF
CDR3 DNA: TGCGCCAGCAGCCTTAAGTCCAGTCAGCCCCAGCATTTT